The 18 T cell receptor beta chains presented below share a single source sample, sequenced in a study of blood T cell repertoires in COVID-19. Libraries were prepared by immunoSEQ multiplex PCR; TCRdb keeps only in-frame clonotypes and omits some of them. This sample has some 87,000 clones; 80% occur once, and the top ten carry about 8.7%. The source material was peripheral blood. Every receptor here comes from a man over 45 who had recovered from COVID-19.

The CDR3 nucleotides read TGTGCAAGTCGCTTAGAGCGGACAGCGGATTTT. Translated, it gives CASRLERTADF. This chain uses TRBV12-2 with TRBJ1-5; the tabulated D call, TRBD1, remains unverified against the DNA. TRBV12-2 is a pseudogene locus. This CDR3 is built from 11 residues.

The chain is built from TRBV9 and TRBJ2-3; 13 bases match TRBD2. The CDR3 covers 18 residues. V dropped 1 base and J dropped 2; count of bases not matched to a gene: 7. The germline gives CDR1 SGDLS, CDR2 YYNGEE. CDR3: CASSVSPGTSGITDTQYF. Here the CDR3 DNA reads TGTGCCAGCAGCGTATCTCCCGGGACTAGCGGGATCACAGATACGCAGTATTTT.

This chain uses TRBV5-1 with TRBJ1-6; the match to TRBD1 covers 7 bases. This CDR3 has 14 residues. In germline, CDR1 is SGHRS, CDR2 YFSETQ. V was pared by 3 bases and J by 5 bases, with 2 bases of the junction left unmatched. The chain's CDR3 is CASSYQGDNSPLHF. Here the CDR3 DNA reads TGCGCCAGCAGCTACCAGGGGGATAATTCACCCCTCCACTTT. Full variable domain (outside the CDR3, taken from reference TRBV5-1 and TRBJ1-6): KAGVTQTPRYLIKTRGQQVTLSCSPISGHRSVSWYQQTPGQGLQFLFEYFSETQRNKGNFPGRFSGRQFSNSRSEMNVSTLELGDSALYLCASSYQGDNSPLHFGNGTRLTVT.

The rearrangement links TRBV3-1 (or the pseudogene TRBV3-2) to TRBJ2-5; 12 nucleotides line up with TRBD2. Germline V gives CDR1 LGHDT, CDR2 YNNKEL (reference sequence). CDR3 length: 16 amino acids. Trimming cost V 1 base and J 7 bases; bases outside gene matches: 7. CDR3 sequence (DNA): TGTGCCAGCAGCCAAGTGGCTAGCGGGGGGGAGGGGACCCAGTACTTC. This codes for CASSQVASGGEGTQYF.

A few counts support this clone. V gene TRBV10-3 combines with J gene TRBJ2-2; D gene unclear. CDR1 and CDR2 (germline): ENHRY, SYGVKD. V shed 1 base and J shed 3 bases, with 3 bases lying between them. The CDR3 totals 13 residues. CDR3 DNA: TGTGCCATCAGTGAGTTATACACCGGGGAGCTGTTTTTT. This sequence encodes CAISELYTGELFF.

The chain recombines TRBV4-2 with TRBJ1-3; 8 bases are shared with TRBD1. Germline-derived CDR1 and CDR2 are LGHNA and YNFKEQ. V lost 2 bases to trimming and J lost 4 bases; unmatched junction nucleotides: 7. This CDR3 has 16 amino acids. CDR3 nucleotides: TGTGCCAGCAGCCAAAGGGAACAGGGGGGGGGAAACACCATATATTTT. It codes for CASSQREQGGGNTIYF.

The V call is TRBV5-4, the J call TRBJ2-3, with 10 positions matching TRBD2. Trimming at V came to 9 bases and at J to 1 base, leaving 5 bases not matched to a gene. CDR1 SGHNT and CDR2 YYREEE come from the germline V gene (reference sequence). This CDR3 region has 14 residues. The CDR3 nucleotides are TGTGCCATCCCGACTAGCGGGCGCACAGATACGCAGTATTTT. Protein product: CAIPTSGRTDTQYF.

CDR3 residues: CASSRTGSAYNEQFF. For the CDR3, the DNA is TGCGCCAGCAGCCGCACAGGGTCGGCCTACAATGAGCAGTTCTTC. The rearrangement joins TRBV4-3 to TRBJ2-1, with D possibly being TRBD1 (6 bases). The germline CDR1 and CDR2 sequences are LGHNA and YSLEER. The V and J ends lost 4 bases and 2 bases respectively, with 12 bases between them. CDR3 length: 15 amino acids.

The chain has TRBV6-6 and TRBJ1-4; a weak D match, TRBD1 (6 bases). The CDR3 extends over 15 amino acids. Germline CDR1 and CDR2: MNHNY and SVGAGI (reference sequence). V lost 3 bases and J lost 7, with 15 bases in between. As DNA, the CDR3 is TGTGCCAGCAGTTATAGCGGGGGGCTAGGTGAAAAACTGTTTTTT. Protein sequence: CASSYSGGLGEKLFF.

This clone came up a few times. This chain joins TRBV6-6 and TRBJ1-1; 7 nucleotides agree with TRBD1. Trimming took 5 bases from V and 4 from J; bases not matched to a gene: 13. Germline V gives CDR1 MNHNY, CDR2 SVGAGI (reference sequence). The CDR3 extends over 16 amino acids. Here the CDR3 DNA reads TGTGCCAGCAGTGACTGGGACAGCCCCATGGGCACTGAAGCTTTCTTT. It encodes CASSDWDSPMGTEAFF.

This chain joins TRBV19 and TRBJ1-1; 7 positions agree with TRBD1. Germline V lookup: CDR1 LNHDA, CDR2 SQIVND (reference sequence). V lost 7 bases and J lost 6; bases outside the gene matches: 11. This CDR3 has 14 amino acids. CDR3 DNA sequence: TGTGCCAGTAATGCGCCGGAGGGGGCCGCTGAAGCTTTCTTT. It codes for CASNAPEGAAEAFF.

Here the CDR3 DNA reads TGCGCCAGCAGTGCTGGACAGGGTAACGGCTACACCTTC. It specifies CASSAGQGNGYTF. The rearrangement joins TRBV10-2 to TRBJ1-2; 8 positions match TRBD1. The trim removed 4 bases at V and 8 bases at J, leaving 6 bases unmatched. Germline values: CDR1 WSHSY, CDR2 SAAADI. This CDR3 has 13 amino acids.

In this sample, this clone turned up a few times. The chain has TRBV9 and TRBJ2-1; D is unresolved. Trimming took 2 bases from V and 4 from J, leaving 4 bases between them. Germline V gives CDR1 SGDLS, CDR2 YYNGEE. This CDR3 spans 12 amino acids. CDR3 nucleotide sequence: TGTGCCAGCAGCGTTTATTACAATGAGCAGTTCTTC. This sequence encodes CASSVYYNEQFF.

The DNA for the CDR3 is TGTGCCAGCAGTGAAGGCAGAAGAGGCTACACCTTC. This gives the protein CASSEGRRGYTF. This chain joins TRBV6-1 and TRBJ1-2; D is undetermined. Trimming removed 1 base from V and 8 bases from J, with 8 bases in between. Per the germline V gene, CDR1 is MNHNS and CDR2 is SASEGT. This CDR3 comprises 12 residues.

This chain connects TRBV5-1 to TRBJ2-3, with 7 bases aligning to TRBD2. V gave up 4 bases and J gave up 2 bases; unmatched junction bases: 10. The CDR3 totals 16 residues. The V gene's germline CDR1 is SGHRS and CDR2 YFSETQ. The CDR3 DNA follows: TGCGCCAGCAGCGAGGGACTAACCACGTTCACAGATACGCAGTATTTT. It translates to CASSEGLTTFTDTQYF.

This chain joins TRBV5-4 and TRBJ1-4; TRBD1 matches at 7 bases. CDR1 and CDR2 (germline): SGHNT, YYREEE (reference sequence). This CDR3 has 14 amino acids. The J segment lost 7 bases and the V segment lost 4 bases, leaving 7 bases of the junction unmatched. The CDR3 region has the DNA TGTGCCAGCAGCCGACAGGGCGAGGGTGAAAAACTGTTTTTT. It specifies CASSRQGEGEKLFF.

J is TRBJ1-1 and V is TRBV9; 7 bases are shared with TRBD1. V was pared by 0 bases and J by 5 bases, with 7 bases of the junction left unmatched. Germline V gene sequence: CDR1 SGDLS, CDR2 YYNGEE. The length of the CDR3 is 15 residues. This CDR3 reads CASSVEGTVWTEAFF. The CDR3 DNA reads TGTGCCAGCAGCGTAGAAGGGACAGTCTGGACTGAAGCTTTCTTT.

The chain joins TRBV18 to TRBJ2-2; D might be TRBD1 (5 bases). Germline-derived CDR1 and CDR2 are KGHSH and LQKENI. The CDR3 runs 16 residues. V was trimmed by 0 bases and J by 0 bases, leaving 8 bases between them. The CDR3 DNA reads TGTGCCAGCTCACCACCGCAGGGTGCGAACACCGGGGAGCTGTTTTTT. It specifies CASSPPQGANTGELFF.